Sequencing of this T cell receptor (beta chain) was carried out in a study of cytomegalovirus exposure and HLA in healthy donors. Turning to the study itself: Assignment to the Caucasian-associated ancestry cluster applied to about 80% of the approximately 420 genotyped donors. General study findings and limits: Some V segments, including TRBV6-2 and TRBV6-3, were excluded as indistinguishable. It was 160 or so TCR beta chains that were listed as cytomegalovirus-associated. Most TCR beta V segments were productive about 87% or about 30% of the time in an earlier analysis.

The CDR3 sequence is 17 residues long. The germline CDR1 and CDR2 sequences are SGHDT and YYEEEE. V lost 3 bases, J lost 1 base, and 11 bases stayed unmatched. About this clone itself: Its matching antigen is unknown.

The primer mix had 60 Vbeta and 13 Jbeta primers. Using immunoSEQ multiplex PCR, the repertoire was profiled, and TCRdb retains in-frame clones only, with some absent. The profile covers some 240,000 clones, with 80% to 95% appearing a single time and roughly 1.5% taken by the ten largest. Material: PBMCs. The chain joins TRBV5-6 to TRBJ1-2; 8 nucleotides align to TRBD1. The TCR sequence derives from a girl aged 2-15 years in good health and CMV-seronegative. The CDR3 sequence: CASSWGQGASYNYGYTF. In DNA, the CDR3 is TGTGCCAGCAGCTGGGGCCAGGGGGCGTCATATAACTATGGCTACACCTTC.